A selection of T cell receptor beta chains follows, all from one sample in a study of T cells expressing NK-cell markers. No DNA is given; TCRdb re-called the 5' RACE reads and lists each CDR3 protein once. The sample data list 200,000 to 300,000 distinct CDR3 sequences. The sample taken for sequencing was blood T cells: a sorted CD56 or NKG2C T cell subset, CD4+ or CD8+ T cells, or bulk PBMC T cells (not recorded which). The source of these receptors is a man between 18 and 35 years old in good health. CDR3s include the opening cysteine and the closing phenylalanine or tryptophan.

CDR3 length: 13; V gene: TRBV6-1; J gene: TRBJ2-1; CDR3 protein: CASTGDKYNEQFF
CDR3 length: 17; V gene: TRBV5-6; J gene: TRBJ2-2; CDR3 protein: CASSFLLAGANTGELFF
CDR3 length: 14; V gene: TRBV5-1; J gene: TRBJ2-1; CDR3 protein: CASSFGTLYNEQFF
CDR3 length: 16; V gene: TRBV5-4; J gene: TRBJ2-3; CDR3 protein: CASSLGLQGGTDTQYF
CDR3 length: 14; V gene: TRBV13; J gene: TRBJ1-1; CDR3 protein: CASSFDGGRTEAFF
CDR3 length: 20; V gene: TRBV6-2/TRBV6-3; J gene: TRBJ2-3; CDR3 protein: CASSYRGQGLLAKITDTQYF
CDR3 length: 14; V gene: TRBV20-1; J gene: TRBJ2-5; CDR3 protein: CSARPGFAQETQYF
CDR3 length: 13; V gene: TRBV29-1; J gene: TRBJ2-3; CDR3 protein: CSVSGGGKNTQYF
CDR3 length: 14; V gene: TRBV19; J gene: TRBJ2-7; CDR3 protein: CASSIGQVGSEQYF
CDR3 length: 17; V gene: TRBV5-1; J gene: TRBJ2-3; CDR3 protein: CASSLLLLAGEGDTQYF
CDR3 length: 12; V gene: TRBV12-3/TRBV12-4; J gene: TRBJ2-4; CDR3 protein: CASSFLLGIQYF
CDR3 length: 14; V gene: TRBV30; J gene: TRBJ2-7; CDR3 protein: CAWRYKGGAYEQYF
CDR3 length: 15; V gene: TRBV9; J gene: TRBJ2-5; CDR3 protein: CASSVGIGPEETQYF
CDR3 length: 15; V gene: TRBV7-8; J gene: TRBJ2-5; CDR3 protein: CASSLGDSYPETQYF
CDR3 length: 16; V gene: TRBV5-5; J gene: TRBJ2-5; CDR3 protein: CASSLEVTGGRKTQYF
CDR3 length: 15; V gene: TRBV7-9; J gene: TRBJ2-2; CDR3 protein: CASLHRGRNTGELFF
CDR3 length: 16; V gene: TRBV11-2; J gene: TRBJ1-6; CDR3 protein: CASSLSLGQGSSPLHF
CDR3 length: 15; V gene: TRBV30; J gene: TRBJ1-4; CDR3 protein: CAWSTGTGKFGRLFF
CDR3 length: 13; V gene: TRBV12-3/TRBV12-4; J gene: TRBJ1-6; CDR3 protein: CASSQRGNSPLHF
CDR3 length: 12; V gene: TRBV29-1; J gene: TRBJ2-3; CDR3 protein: CSVAVVTDTQYF
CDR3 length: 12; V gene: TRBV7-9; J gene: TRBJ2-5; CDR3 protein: CASSAGVETQYF
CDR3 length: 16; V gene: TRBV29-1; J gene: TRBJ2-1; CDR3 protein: CSVPTPDRGSYNEQFF
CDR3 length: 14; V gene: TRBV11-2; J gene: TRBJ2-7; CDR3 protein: CASSRWGLNYEQYF
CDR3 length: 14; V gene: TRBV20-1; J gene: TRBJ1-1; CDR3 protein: CSASTRQVNTEAFF
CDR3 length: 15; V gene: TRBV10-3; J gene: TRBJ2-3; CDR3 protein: CAISVAGGSTDTQYF
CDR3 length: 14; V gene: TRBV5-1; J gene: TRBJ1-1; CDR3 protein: CASSLVDQGTEAFF
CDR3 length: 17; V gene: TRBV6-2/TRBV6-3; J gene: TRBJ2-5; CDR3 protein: CATAVAGLAGGRETQYF
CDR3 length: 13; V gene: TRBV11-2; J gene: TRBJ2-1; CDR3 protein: CASSSPWPNEQFF
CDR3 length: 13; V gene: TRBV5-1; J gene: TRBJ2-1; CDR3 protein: CASSVRVASEQFF
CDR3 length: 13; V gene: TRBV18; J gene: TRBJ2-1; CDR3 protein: CASFGTGENEQFF
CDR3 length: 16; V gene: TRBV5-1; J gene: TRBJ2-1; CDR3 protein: CASSLPVASGNNEQFF
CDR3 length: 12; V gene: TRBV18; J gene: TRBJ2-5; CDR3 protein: CAASGPQETQYF
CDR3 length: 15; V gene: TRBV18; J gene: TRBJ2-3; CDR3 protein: CASSPPLGAGDTQYF
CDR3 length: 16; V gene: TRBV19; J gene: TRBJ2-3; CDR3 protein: CASSLIIGRSTDTQYF
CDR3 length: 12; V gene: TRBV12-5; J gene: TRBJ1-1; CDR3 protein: CASGYRGTEAFF
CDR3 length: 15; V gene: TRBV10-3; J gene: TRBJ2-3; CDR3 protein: CAISEGPVWADTQYF
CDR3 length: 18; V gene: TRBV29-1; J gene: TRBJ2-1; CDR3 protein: CSVVLETSGRNSYNEQFF
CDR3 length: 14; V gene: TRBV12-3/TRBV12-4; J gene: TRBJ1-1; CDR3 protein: CASSFPARNTEAFF
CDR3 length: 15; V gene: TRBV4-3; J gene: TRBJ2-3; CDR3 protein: CASSLGRSGTDTQYF
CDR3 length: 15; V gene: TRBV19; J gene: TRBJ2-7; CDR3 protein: CASSILAGGTYEQYF
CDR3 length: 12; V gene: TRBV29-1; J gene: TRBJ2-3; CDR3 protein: CSVSPEPDTQYF